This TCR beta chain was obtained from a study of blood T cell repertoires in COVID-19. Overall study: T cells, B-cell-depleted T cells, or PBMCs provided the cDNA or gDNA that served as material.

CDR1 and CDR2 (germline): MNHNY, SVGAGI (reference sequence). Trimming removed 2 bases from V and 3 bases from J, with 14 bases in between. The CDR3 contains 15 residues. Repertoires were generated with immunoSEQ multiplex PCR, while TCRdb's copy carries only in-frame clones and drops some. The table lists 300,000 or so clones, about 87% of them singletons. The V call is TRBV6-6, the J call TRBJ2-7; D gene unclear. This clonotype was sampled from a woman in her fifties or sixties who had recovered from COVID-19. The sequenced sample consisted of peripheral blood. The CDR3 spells CASSYPSAGVYEQYF. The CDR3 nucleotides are TGTGCCAGCAGTTACCCCAGCGCCGGAGTCTACGAGCAGTACTTC.